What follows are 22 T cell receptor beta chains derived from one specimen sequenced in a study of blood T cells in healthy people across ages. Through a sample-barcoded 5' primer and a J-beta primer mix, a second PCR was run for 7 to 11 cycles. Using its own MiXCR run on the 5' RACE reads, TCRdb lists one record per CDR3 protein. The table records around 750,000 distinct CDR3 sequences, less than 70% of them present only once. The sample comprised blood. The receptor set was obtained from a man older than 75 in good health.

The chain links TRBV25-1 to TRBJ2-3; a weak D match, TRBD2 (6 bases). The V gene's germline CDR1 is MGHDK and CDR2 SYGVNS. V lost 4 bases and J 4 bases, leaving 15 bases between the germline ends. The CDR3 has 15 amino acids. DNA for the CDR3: TGTGCCAGCAGTGGGGGGACTCTAACGGCAGATACGCAGTATTTT. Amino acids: CASSGGTLTADTQYF.

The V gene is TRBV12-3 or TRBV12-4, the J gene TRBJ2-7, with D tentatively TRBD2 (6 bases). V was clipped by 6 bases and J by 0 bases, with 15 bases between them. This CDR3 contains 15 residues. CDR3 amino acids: CASSQRRAGSYEQYF. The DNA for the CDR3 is TGTGCCAGCAGCCAACGGAGGGCGGGCTCCTACGAGCAGTACTTC.

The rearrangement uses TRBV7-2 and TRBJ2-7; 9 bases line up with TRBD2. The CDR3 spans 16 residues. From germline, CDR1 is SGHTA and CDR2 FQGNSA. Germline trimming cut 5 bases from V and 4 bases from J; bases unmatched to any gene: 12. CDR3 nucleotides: TGTGCCAGCAGCACTCCGGGACTAGCTAATCCTTACGAGCAGTACTTC. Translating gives CASSTPGLANPYEQYF.

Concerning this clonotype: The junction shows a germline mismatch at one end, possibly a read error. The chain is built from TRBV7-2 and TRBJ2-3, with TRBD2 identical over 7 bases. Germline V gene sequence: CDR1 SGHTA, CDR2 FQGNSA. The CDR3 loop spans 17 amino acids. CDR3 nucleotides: TGTGTCAGCAGCCCCCGGCGGGGGTCCCCGGGCACAGATACGCAGTATTTT. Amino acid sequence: CVSSPRRGSPGTDTQYF.

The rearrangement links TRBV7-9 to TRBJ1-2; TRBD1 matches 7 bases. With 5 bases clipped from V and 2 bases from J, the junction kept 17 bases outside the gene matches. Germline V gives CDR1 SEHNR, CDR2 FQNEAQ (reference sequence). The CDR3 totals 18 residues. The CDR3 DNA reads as TGTGCCAGCAGCGGAGGGGGCCCAAACAGGGCCGACAACTATGGCTACACCTTC. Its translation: CASSGGGPNRADNYGYTF.

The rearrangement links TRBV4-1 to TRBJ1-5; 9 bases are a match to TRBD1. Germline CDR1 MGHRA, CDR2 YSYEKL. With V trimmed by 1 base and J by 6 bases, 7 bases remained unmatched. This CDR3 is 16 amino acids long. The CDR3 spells CASSQVLTGGFQPQHF. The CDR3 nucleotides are TGCGCCAGCAGCCAAGTATTAACAGGGGGCTTTCAGCCCCAGCATTTT.

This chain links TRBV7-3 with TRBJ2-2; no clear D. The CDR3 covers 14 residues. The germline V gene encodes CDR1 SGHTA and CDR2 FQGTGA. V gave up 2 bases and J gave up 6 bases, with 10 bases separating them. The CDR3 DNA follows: TGTGCCAGCAGCTTATTGTCGGGTTCCGGGGAGCTGTTTTTT. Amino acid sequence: CASSLLSGSGELFF.

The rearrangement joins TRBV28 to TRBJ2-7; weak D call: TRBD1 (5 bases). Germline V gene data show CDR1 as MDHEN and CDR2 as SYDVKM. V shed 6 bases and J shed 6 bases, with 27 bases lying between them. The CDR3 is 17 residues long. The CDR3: CASRPATDAPHLSEQYF. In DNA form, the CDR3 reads TGTGCCAGCAGGCCCGCGACAGATGCTCCCCACCTATCCGAGCAGTACTTC.

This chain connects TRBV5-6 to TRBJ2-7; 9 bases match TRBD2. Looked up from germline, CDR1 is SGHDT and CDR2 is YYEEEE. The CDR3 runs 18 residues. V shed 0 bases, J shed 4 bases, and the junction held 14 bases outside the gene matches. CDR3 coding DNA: TGTGCCAGCAGCTTGGCCGGTGGAGCTAGCGGGAAATTGTACGAGCAGTACTTC. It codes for CASSLAGGASGKLYEQYF.

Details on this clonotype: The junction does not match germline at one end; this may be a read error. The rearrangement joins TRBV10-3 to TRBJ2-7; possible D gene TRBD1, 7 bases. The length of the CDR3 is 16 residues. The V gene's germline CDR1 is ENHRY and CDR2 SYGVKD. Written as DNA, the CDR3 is TGTGCCATCAGTGACTACGCGGGACAGAGCTCCCACGAGCAGTACTTC. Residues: CAISDYAGQSSHEQYF.

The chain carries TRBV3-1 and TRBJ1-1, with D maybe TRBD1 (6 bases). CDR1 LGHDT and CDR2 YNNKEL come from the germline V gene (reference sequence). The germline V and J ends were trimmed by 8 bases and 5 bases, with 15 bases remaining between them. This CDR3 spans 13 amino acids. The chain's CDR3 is CASSQGGGTEAFF. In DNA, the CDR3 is TGTGCCAGCTCACAGGGCGGGGGGACTGAAGCTTTCTTT.

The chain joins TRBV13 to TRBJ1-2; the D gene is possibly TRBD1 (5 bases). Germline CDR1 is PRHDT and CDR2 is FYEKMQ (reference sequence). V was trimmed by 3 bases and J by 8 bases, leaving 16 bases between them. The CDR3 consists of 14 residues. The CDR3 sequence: CASSLGQLIRGYTF. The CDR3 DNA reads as TGTGCCAGCAGCTTGGGGCAGTTGATTAGGGGCTACACCTTC.

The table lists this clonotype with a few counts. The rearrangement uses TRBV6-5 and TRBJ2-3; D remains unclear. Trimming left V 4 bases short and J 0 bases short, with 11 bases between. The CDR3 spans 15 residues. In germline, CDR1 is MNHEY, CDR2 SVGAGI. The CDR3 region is CASSSLGPSTDTQYF. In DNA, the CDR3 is TGTGCCAGCAGTTCCCTAGGACCTAGCACAGATACGCAGTATTTT.

DNA for the CDR3: TGTGCCAGCAGCGCATCCTGGACTAATGAGCAGTTCTTC. Encoded protein: CASSASWTNEQFF. This chain joins TRBV7-2 and TRBJ2-1; perhaps TRBD2 as D (5 bases). V was cut by 5 bases and J by 7 bases, with 12 bases left in between. The CDR3 is 13 residues long. CDR1 SGHTA and CDR2 FQGNSA come from the germline V gene. The variable domain in full, completed from reference TRBV7-2 and TRBJ2-1, reads GAGVSQSPSNKVTEKGKDVELRCDPISGHTALYWYRQSLGQGLEFLIYFQGNSAPDKSGLPSDRFSAERTGGSVSTLTIQRTQQEDSAVYLCASSASWTNEQFFGPGTRLTVL.

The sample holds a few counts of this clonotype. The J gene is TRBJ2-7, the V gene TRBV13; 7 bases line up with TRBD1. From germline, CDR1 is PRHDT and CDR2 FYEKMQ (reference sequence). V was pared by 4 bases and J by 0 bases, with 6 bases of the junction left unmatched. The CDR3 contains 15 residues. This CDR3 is CASSSPGTASYEQYF. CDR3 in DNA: TGTGCCAGCAGCTCGCCGGGGACAGCCTCCTACGAGCAGTACTTC.

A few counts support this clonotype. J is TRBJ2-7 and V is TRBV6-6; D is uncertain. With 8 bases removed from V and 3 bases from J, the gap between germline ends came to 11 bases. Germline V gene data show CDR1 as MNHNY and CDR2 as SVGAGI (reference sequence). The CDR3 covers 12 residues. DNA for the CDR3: TGTGCCAGCCGTAGGGTGGGCTACGAGCAGTACTTC. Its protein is CASRRVGYEQYF.

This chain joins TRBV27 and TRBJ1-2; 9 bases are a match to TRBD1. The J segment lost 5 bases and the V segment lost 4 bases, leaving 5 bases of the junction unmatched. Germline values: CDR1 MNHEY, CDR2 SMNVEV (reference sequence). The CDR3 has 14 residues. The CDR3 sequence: CASSSDRGRYGYTF. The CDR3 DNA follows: TGTGCCAGCAGTTCGGACAGGGGCCGGTATGGCTACACCTTC.

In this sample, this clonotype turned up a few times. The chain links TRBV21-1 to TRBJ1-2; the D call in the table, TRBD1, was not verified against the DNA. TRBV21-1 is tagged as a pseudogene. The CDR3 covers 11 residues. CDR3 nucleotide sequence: TGTGCCAGCCTACCCGGGGGGGGCTACACCTTC. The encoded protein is CASLPGGGYTF.

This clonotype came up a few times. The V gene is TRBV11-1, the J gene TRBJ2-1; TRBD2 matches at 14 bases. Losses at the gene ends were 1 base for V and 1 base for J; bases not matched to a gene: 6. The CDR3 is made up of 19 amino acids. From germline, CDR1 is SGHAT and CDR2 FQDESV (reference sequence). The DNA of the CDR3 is TGTGCCAGCAGCTTAGAGTGGACTAGCGGGAGGTCGTCCTACAATGAGCAGTTCTTC. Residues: CASSLEWTSGRSSYNEQFF. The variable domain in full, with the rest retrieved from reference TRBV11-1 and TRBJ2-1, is EAEVAQSPRYKITEKSQAVAFWCDPISGHATLYWYRQILGQGPELLVQFQDESVVDDSQLPKDRFSAERLKGVDSTLKIQPAELGDSAMYLCASSLEWTSGRSSYNEQFFGPGTRLTVL.

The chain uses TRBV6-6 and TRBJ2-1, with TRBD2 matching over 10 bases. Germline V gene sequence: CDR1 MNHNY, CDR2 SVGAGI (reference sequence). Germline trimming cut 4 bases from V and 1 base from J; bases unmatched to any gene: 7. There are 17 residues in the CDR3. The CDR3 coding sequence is TGTGCCAGCAGTTTGGCTAGCGGGAGTCTGTCCTACAATGAGCAGTTCTTC. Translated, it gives CASSLASGSLSYNEQFF.

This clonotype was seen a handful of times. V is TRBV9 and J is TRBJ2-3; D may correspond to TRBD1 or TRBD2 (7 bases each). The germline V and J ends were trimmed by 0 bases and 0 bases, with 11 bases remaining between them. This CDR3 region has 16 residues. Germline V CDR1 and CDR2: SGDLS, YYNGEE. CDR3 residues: CASSVAGGQSTDTQYF. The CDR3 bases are TGTGCCAGCAGCGTAGCGGGGGGACAGAGCACAGATACGCAGTATTTT.

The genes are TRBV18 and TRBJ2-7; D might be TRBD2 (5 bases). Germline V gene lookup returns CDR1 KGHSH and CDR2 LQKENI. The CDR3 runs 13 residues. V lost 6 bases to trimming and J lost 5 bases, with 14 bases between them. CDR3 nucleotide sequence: TGTGCCAGCTCGCAGGTTTCCGGGAACGAGCAGTACTTC. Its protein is CASSQVSGNEQYF.